This T cell receptor beta chain is from a study of blood T cell repertoires in COVID-19. Across the whole study: The study drew acute and convalescent COVID-19 samples from the United States, Italy and Spain. The cDNA or gDNA used as material had been derived from T cells, B-cell-depleted T cells, or PBMCs.

The germline gives CDR1 SSHAT, CDR2 FNYEAQ (reference sequence). This CDR3 region has 14 residues. This clone has just a few counts. At one of its ends the junction is not consistent with the germline gene, which may arise from a read error. Per the original data handling: Reference gene primer amplification gave nucleated cell count estimates. Clones were read by immunoSEQ multiplex PCR, and TCRdb kept only the in-frame ones, dropping some. D and trimming come from the DNA, and the V and J calls and clone size come from that table. This sample yields some 150,000 clones, of which around four fifths are seen a single time; roughly 4.5% belongs to the top ten.

The rearrangement joins TRBV7-7 to TRBJ2-1; the match to TRBD2 covers 10 bases. Material for sequencing was peripheral blood. The clonotype originates from a human donor in a cohort sampled during active COVID-19. CDR3 bases: TGTGCTAGCAGCTTAGCGGGAGGATACAATGAGCAGTTCTTC. This encodes CASSLAGGYNEQFF.